This T cell receptor beta chain originates from a study of cytomegalovirus exposure and HLA in healthy donors. About the research overall: The same platform used for the 666 first-cohort repertoires was also used for the 120 or so validation repertoires, as a later analysis reported. Study-level findings and limits: Most sequenced TCRs were rare (though some public TCRs occurred in many donors). Accounts indicate the classifier identified cytomegalovirus status with strong specificity and sensitivity. Three CMV-associated chains were confirmed in vitro to be specific for CMV antigens.

There are a few counts of this clone. Its antigen is unidentified. TCRdb's table, derived via immunoSEQ multiplex PCR, lists solely in-frame clones and lacks some. This table holds 200,000 to 300,000 clones, roughly 88% found once. Germline values: CDR1 WSHSY, CDR2 SAAADI. The J segment lost 4 bases and the V segment lost 2 bases, leaving 4 bases of the junction unmatched. There are 14 residues in the CDR3. The sequenced material came from PBMCs. The sequence was collected from a woman aged 25 to 39 in good health and CMV-seronegative. The rearrangement links TRBV10-2 to TRBJ1-2; 7 positions agree with TRBD1. In DNA, the CDR3 is TGCGCCAGCAGTGAGGCGACAGGGACCTATGGCTACACCTTC. Translated: CASSEATGTYGYTF.